This TCR beta chain appears in the sequencing data of a study of CD8+ T cells in alopecia areata. After isolation, RNA underwent reverse transcription to generate cDNA as the sequencing template. Clones were read by immunoSEQ multiplex PCR, and TCRdb kept only the in-frame ones, dropping some. Here the sample spans 150,000 to 200,000 clones, approximately 57% being singletons. Germline CDR1 and CDR2: MNHNS and SASEGT. With 8 bases removed from V and 0 bases from J, the gap between germline ends came to 13 bases. This CDR3 spans 14 amino acids. As for treatment: oral pan-JAK inhibitor, 5-10 mg twice daily. Comments on this clone: No antigen is known for it.

Study outcomes and limitations: Sequence data from scalp samples additionally include resident alphabeta T cells of normal skin. Affected lesional scalp, above all in alopecia totalis/universalis, was more clonal than normal scalp.

V usage is TRBV6-1 and J usage is TRBJ1-1; tentative D call: TRBD1 (5 bases). The source of this sequence is a human donor with alopecia areata. The starting material was CD4+ T cells sorted from blood, obtained at week 24, from a patient treated with tofacitinib. CDR3 nucleotides: TGTGCCAGCGGGGGACGAGTAATGAACACTGAAGCTTTCTTT. It translates to CASGGRVMNTEAFF.